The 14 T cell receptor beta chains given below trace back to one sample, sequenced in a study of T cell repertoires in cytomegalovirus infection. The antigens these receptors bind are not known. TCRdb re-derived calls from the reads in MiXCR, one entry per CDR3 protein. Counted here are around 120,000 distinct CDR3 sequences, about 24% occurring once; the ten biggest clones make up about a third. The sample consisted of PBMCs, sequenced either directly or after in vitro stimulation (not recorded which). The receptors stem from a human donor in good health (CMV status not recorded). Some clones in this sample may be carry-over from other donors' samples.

In DNA form, the CDR3 reads TGCAGTGCTAGAGATCGAGAACTTCTCTACAATGAGCAGTTCTTC. This translates into CSARDRELLYNEQFF. The V gene is TRBV20-1, the J gene TRBJ2-1; no definite D call. V was shortened by 0 bases and J by 3 bases, with 12 bases between the two germline ends. Looked up from germline, CDR1 is DFQATT and CDR2 is SNEGSKA (reference sequence). This CDR3 has 15 amino acids.

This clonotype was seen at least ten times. CDR3 nucleotide sequence: TGTGCCAGCAGCTTGTACCCGGACAGTAACTATGGCTACACCTTC. Protein: CASSLYPDSNYGYTF. This rearrangement joins TRBV11-2 to TRBJ1-2; maybe TRBD1 (6 bases). CDR1 is SGHAT and CDR2 is FQNNGV in the germline V gene. The germline V and J ends were trimmed by 3 bases and 1 base, with 12 bases remaining between them. The CDR3 contains 15 residues.

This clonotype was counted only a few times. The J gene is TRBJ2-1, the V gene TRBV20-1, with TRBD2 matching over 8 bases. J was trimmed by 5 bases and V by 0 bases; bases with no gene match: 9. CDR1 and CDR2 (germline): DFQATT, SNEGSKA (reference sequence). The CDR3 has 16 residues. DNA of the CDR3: TGCAGTGCTAGAGATCGGGGACTAGTAAGAAACAATGAGCAGTTCTTC. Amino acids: CSARDRGLVRNNEQFF.

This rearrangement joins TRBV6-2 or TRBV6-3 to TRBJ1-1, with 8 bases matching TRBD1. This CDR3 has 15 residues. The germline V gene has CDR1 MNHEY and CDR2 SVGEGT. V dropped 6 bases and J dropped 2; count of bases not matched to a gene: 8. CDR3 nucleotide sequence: TGTGCCAGCAGCCCCAGGACAGGGTTTAACACTGAAGCTTTCTTT. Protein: CASSPRTGFNTEAFF.

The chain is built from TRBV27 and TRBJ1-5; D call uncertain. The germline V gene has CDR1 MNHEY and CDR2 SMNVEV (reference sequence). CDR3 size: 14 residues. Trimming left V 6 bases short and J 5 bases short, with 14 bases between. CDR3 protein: CASRGFGVDQPQHF. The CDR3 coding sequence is TGTGCCAGCAGGGGCTTTGGAGTGGATCAGCCCCAGCATTTT.

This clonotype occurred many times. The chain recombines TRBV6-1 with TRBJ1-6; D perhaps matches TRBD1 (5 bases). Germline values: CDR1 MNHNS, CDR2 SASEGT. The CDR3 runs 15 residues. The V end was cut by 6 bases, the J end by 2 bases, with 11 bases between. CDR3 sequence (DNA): TGTGCCAGCAGGAGTCCAGGGCCCTATAATTCACCCCTCCACTTT. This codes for CASRSPGPYNSPLHF.

CDR3 protein: CSARGERAGASYEQYF. The CDR3 nucleotides are TGCAGTGCTAGAGGGGAGAGGGCGGGAGCCTCCTACGAGCAGTACTTC. The chain links TRBV20-1 to TRBJ2-7, with 7 bases aligning to TRBD2. V shed 1 base and J 0 bases; nucleotides not matched to a gene: 9. This CDR3 is 16 amino acids long. CDR1 is DFQATT and CDR2 is SNEGSKA in the germline V gene (reference sequence).

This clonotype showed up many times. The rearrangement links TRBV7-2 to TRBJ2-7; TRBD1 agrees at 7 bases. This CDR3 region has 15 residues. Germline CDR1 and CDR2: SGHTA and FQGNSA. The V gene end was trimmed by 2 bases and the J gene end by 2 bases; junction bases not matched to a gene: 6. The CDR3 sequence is CASSLRQGVAYEQYF. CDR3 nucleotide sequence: TGTGCCAGCAGCTTAAGACAGGGAGTTGCCTACGAGCAGTACTTC.

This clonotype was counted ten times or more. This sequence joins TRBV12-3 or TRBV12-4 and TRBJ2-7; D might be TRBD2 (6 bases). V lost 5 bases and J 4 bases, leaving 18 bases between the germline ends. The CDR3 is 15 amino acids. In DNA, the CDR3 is TGTGCCAGCAGTCCGTTTGGTAGCGGAATTTACGAGCAGTACGTC. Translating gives CASSPFGSGIYEQYV.

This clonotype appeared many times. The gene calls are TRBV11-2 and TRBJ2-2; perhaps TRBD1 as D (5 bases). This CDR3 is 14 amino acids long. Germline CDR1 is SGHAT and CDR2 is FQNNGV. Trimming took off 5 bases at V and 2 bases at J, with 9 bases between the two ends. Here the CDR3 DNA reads TGTGCCAGCAGCCGAGGACAAAACACCGGGGAGCTGTTTTTT. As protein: CASSRGQNTGELFF.

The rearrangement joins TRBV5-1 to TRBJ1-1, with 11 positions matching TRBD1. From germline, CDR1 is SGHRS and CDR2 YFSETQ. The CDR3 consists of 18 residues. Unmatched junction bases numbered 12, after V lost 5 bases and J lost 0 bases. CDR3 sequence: CASRPIPGQGVMNTEAFF. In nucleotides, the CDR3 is TGCGCCAGCAGACCAATCCCGGGACAGGGGGTAATGAACACTGAAGCTTTCTTT. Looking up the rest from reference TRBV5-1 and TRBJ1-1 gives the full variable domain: KAGVTQTPRYLIKTRGQQVTLSCSPISGHRSVSWYQQTPGQGLQFLFEYFSETQRNKGNFPGRFSGRQFSNSRSEMNVSTLELGDSALYLCASRPIPGQGVMNTEAFFGQGTRLTVV.

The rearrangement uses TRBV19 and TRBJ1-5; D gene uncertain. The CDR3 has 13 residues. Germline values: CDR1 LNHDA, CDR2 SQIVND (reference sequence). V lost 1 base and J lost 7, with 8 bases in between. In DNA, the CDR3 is TGTGCCAGTAGTATAGTAGAAAGCCAGCCCCAGCATTTT. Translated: CASSIVESQPQHF.

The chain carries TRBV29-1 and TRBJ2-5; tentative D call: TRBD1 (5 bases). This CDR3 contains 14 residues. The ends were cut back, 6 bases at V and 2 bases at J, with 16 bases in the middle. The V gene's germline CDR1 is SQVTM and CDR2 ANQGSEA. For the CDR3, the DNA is TGCAGCGTCGAGGAACAGGAACGACAAGAGACCCAGTACTTC. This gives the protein CSVEEQERQETQYF.

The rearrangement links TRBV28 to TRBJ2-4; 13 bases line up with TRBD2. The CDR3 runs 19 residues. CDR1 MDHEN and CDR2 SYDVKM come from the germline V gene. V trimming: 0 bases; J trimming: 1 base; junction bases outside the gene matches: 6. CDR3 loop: CASSLWAGLAGVAKNIQYF. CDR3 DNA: TGTGCCAGCAGTTTATGGGCCGGACTAGCGGGAGTGGCCAAAAACATTCAGTACTTC. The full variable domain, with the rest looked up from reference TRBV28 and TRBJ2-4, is DVKVTQSSRYLVKRTGEKVFLECVQDMDHENMFWYRQDPGLGLRLIYFSYDVKMKEKGDIPEGYSVSREKKERFSLILESASTNQTSMYLCASSLWAGLAGVAKNIQYFGAGTRLSVL.